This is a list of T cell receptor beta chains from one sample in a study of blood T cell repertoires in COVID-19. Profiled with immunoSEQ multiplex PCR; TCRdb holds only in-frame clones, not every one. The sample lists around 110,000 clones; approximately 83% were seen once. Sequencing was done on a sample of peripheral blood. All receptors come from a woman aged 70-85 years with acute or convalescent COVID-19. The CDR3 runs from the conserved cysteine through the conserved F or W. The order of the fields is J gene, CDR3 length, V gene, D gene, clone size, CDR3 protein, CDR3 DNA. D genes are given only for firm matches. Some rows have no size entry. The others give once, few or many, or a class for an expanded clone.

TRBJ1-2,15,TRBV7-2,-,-,CASSLDFQANYGYTF,TGTGCCAGCAGCTTAGACTTCCAGGCTAACTATGGCTACACCTTC
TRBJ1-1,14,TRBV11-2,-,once,CASSSWSRNTEAFF,TGTGCCAGCAGCTCCTGGTCCAGGAACACTGAAGCTTTCTTT
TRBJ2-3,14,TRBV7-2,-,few,CASSLKYGPDTQYF,TGTGCCAGCAGCTTAAAGTATGGCCCAGATACGCAGTATTTT
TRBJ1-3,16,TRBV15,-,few,CATSRDYGGPGNTIYF,TGTGCCACCAGCAGAGATTACGGGGGGCCGGGAAACACCATATATTTT
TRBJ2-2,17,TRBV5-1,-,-,CASSHGTPGRLTGELFF,TGCGCCAGCAGCCACGGAACCCCAGGTCGTCTCACCGGGGAGCTGTTTTTT
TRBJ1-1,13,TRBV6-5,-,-,CASSYERGTEAFF,TGTGCCAGCAGTTACGAAAGGGGAACTGAAGCTTTCTTT
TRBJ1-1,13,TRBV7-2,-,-,CASMAPGDTEAFF,TGTGCCAGCATGGCCCCAGGGGACACTGAAGCTTTCTTT
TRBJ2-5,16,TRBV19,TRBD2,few,CASSIDHAGGPKTQYF,TGTGCCAGTAGTATAGACCACGCGGGGGGGCCGAAGACCCAGTACTTC
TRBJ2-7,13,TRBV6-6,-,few,CASRKGQGGEQYF,TGTGCCAGCAGAAAAGGGCAGGGCGGCGAGCAGTACTTC
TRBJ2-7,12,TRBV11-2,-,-,CASSSSSYEQYF,TGTGCCAGCAGCTCGAGCTCCTACGAGCAGTACTTC
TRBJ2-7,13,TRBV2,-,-,CASTRDKALEQYF,TGTGCCAGCACCCGGGACAAGGCCCTCGAGCAGTACTTC
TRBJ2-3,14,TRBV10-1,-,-,CASSAWGGSDTQYF,TGCGCCAGCAGTGCATGGGGCGGATCAGATACGCAGTATTTT
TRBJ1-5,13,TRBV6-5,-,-,CASKGVFNQPQHF,TGTGCCAGCAAAGGGGTTTTCAATCAGCCCCAGCATTTT
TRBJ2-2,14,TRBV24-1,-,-,CATSANVNTGELFF,TGTGCCACCAGCGCTAATGTGAACACCGGGGAGCTGTTTTTT
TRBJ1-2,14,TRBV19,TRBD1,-,CASSVGTANYGYTF,TGTGCCAGTAGTGTGGGGACAGCTAACTATGGCTACACCTTC